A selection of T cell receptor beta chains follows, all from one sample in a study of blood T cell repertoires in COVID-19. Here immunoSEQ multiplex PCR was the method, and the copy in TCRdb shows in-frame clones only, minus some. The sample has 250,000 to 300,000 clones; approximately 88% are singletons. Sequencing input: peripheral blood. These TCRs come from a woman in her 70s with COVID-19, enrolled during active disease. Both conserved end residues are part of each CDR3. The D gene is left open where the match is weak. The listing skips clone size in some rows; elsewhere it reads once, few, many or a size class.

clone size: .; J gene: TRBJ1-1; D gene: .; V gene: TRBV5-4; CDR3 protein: CASSLDAELEAFF; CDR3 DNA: TGTGCCAGCAGCTTGGACGCTGAGCTTGAAGCTTTCTTT
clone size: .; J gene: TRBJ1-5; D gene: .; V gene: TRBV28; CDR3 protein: CASSPSDLRDQPQHF; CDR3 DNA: TGTGCCAGCAGTCCCAGCGATCTCAGGGATCAGCCCCAGCATTTT
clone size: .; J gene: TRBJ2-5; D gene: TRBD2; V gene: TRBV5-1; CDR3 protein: CASSLAVGGAQETQYF; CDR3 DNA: TGCGCCAGCAGCTTGGCCGTCGGGGGGGCCCAAGAGACCCAGTACTTC
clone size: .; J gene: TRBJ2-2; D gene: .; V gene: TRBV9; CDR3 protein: CASSVSPGGGWTGELFF; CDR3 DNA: TGTGCCAGCAGCGTATCCCCAGGGGGAGGTTGGACCGGGGAGCTGTTTTTT
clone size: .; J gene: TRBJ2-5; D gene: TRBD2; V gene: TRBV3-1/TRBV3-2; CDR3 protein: CASSQDPSGETQYF; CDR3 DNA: TGTGCCAGCAGCCAAGACCCTAGCGGGGAGACCCAGTACTTC
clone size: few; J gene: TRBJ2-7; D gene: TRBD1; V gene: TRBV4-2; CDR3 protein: CASSQDRTGGTSEQYF; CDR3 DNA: TGTGCCAGCAGCCAAGATCGGACAGGGGGAACGAGCGAGCAGTACTTC
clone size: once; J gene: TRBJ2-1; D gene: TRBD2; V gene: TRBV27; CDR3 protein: CASRITSGRAGQFF; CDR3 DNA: TGTGCCAGCAGAATAACTAGCGGGAGGGCCGGGCAGTTCTTC
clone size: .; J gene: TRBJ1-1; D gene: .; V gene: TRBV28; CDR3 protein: CASRPQVPNTEAFF; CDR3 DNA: TGTGCCAGCAGACCTCAGGTTCCGAACACTGAAGCTTTCTTT
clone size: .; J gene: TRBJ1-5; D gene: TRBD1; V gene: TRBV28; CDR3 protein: CASSLDRGDQPQHF; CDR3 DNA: TGTGCCAGCAGTTTGGACAGGGGGGATCAGCCCCAGCATTTT
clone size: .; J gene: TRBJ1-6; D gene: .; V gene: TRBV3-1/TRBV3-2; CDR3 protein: CASSQESAGPNSPLHF; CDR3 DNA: TGTGCCAGCAGCCAAGAATCGGCAGGGCCAAATTCACCCCTCCACTTT
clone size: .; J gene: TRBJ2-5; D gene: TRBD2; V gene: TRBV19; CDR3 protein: CASSIGTRGQETQYF; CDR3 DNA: TGTGCCAGTAGTATTGGGACTAGGGGGCAAGAGACCCAGTACTTC
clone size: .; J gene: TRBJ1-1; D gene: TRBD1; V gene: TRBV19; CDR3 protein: CASSEQGATEAFF; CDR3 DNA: TGTGCCAGTAGCGAACAGGGGGCCACTGAAGCTTTCTTT
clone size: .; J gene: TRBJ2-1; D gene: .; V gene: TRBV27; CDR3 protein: CASMSQPRYNEQFF; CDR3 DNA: TGTGCCAGCATGAGCCAGCCGAGGTACAATGAGCAGTTCTTC
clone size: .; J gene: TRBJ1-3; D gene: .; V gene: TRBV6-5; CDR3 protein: CASKSSGPNTIYF; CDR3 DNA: TGTGCCAGCAAAAGCAGCGGCCCAAACACCATATATTTT
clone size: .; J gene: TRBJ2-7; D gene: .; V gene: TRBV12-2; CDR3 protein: CASRLDLRGSSYEQYF; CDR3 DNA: TGTGCAAGTCGCTTAGACCTCAGGGGTTCTTCCTACGAGCAGTACTTC
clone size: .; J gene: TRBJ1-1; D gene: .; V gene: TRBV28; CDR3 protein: CASSFRTLMNTEAFF; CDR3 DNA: TGTGCCAGCAGTTTCCGGACACTGATGAACACTGAAGCTTTCTTT
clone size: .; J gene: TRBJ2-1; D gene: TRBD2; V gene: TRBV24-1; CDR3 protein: CATSDLRGGVGSYNEQFF; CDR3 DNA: TGTGCCACCAGTGATTTACGGGGGGGAGTGGGATCCTACAATGAGCAGTTCTTC
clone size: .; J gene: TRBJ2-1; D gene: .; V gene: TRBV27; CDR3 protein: CASSYQLGDNEQFF; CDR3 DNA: TGTGCCAGCAGCTACCAATTAGGAGACAATGAGCAGTTCTTC
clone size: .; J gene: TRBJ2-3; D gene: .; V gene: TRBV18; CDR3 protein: CASSPAGATDTQYF; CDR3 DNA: TGTGCCAGCTCGCCTGCGGGGGCCACAGATACGCAGTATTTT
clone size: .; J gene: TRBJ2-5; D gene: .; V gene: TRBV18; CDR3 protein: CASSPRGNRAETQYF; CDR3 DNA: TGTGCCAGCTCACCACGGGGGAACAGGGCGGAGACCCAGTACTTC
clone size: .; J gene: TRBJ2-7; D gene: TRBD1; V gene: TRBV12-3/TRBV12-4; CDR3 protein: CASSDRGYEQYF; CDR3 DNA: TGTGCCAGCAGTGACAGGGGTTACGAGCAGTACTTC
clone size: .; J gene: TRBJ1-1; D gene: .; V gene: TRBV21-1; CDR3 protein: CASSAKLENTEAFF; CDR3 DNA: TGTGCCAGCAGCGCCAAGTTAGAGAACACTGAAGCTTTCTTT
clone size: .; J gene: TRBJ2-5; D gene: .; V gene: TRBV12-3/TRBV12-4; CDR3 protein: CASSFSQETQYF; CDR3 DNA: TGTGCCAGCAGTTTCTCCCAAGAGACCCAGTACTTC
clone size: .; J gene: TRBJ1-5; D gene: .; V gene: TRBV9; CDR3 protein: CANSPEGWDNQPQHF; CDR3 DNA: TGTGCCAACAGCCCGGAGGGTTGGGACAATCAGCCCCAGCATTTT
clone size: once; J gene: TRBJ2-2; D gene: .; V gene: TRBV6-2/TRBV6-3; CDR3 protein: CASSYPSGGELFF; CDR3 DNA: TGTGCCAGCAGTTACCCTTCGGGCGGGGAGCTGTTTTTT
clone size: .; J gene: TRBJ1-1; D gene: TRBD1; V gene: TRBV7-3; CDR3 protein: CASSSRVTGGGEAFF; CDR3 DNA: TGTGCCAGCAGCTCAAGGGTGACAGGGGGCGGTGAAGCTTTCTTT
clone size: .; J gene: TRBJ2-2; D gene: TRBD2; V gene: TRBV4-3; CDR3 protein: CASSQDWLAGTGELFF; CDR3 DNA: TGCGCCAGCAGCCAAGACTGGCTAGCGGGCACCGGGGAGCTGTTTTTT
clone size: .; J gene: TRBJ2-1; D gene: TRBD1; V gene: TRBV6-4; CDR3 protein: CASSGDRGNEQFF; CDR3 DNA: TGTGCCAGCAGTGGGGACAGGGGCAATGAGCAGTTCTTC
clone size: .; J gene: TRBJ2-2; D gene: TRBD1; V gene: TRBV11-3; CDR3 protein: CASRRRDRGHSDTGELFF; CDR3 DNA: TGTGCCAGCAGGAGACGGGACAGGGGGCATTCTGACACCGGGGAGCTGTTTTTT
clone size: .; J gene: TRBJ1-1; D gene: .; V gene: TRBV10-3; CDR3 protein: CAISEGDTNTEAFF; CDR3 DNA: TGTGCCATCAGTGAGGGGGACACGAACACTGAAGCTTTCTTT
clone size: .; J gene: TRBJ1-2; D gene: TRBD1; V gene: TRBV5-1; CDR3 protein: CASSAPGTGGGYTF; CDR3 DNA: TGCGCCAGCAGCGCCCCCGGGACAGGGGGCGGCTACACCTTC
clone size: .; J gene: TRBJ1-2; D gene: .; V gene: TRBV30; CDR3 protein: CAWSFSGSGYTF; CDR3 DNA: TGTGCCTGGAGTTTCTCAGGGTCGGGCTACACCTTC
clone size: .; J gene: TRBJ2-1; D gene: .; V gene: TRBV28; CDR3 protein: CASRPTRYEQFF; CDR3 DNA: TGTGCCAGCAGACCCACTAGATATGAGCAGTTCTTC
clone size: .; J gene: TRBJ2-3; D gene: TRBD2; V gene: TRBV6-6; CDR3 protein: CASSYNTGRAKDTQYF; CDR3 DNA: TGTGCCAGCAGTTACAACACCGGGAGGGCGAAAGATACGCAGTATTTT
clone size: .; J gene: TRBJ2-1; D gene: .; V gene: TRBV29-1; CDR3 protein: CSVRRNEQFF; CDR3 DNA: TGCAGCGTTAGGAGAAATGAGCAGTTCTTC
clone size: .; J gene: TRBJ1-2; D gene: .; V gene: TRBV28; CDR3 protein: CASNPPGNLYGYTF; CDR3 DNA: TGTGCCAGCAACCCCCCGGGGAACCTCTATGGCTACACCTTC
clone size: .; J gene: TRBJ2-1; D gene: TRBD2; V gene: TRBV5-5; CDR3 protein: CASRPGGSLSYNEQFF; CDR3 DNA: TGTGCCAGCAGGCCCGGCGGGAGTCTCTCCTACAATGAGCAGTTCTTC
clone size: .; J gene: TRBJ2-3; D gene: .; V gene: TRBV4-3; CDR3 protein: CASSRRSKSTDTQYF; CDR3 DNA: TGCGCCAGCAGCCGGAGGAGCAAGAGCACAGATACGCAGTATTTT
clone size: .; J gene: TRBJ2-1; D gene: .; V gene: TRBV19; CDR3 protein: CASSTASGSSYNEQFF; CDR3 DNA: TGTGCCAGTAGTACTGCTTCCGGTTCGTCCTACAATGAGCAGTTCTTC
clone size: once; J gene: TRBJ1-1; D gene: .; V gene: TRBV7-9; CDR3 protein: CASSHRQVLTEAFF; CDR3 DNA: TGTGCCAGCAGCCACCGACAGGTTTTAACTGAAGCTTTCTTT
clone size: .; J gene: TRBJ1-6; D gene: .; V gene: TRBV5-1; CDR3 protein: CASSLGQNSPLHF; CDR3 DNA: TGCGCCAGCAGCTTGGGACAGAATTCACCCCTCCACTTT
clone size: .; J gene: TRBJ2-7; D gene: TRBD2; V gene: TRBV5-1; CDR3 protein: CASSPTSGRVENEQYF; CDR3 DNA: TGCGCCAGCAGCCCGACTAGCGGGAGGGTTGAAAACGAGCAGTACTTC
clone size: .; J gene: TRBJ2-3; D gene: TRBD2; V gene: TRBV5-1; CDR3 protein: CASSLAGDGTDTQYF; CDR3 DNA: TGCGCCAGCAGCTTAGCGGGAGACGGCACAGATACGCAGTATTTT
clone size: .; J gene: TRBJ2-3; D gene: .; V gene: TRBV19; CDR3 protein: CASSTSGLSTDTQYF; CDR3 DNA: TGTGCCAGTAGTACCTCCGGACTGAGCACAGATACGCAGTATTTT
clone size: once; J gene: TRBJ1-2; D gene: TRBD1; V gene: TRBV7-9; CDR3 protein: CASSSTNPTRQGGFDGYTF; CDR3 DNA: TGTGCCAGCAGCTCGACAAATCCAACCCGACAGGGGGGATTTGATGGCTACACCTTC
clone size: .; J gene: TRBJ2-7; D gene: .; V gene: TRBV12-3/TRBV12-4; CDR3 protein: CASRSTGHYEQYF; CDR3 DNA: TGTGCCAGCAGATCGACAGGCCACTACGAGCAGTACTTC
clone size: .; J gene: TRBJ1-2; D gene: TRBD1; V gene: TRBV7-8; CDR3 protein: CASSLAPGQEAYGYTF; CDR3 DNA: TGTGCCAGCAGCTTAGCCCCGGGACAGGAAGCCTATGGCTACACCTTC
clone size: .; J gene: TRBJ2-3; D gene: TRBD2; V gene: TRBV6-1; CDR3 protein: CASSDEASGMYTQYF; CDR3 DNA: TGTGCCAGCAGTGACGAGGCTAGCGGGATGTATACGCAGTATTTT
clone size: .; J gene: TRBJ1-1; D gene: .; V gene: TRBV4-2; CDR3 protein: CASSVTSNEGEAFF; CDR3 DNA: TGTGCCAGCAGCGTGACTTCTAATGAGGGTGAAGCTTTCTTT
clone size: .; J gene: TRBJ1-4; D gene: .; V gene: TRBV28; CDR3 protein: CASSSQGDKLFF; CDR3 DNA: TGTGCCAGCAGTTCCCAGGGTGACAAACTGTTTTTT
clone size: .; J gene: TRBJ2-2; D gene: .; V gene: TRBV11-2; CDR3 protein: CASSRGFVNTGELFF; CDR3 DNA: TGTGCCAGCAGCCGGGGATTCGTAAACACCGGGGAGCTGTTTTTT
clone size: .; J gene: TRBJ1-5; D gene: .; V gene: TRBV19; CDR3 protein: CASSITGGAKGQPQHF; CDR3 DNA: TGTGCCAGTAGTATAACGGGAGGGGCCAAGGGACAGCCCCAGCATTTT
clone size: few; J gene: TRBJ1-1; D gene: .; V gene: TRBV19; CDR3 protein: CATGHGRREAFF; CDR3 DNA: TGTGCCACTGGGCATGGGAGGCGTGAAGCTTTCTTT
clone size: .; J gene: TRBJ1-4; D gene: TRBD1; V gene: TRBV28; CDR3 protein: CASTPTGEMGEKLFF; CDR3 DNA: TGTGCCAGCACCCCGACAGGGGAAATGGGTGAAAAACTGTTTTTT
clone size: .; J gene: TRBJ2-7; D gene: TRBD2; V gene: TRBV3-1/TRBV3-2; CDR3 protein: CASSQRLAGGEVYEQYF; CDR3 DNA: TGTGCCAGCAGCCAAAGGCTAGCGGGAGGGGAAGTCTACGAGCAGTACTTC
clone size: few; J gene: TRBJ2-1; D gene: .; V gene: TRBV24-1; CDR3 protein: CATSGADGSSYNEQFF; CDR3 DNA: TGTGCCACCAGTGGGGCTGACGGTAGCTCCTACAATGAGCAGTTCTTC
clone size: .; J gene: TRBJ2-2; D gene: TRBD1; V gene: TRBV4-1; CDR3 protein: CASSQWTGTNTGELFF; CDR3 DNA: TGCGCCAGCAGCCAATGGACAGGTACGAACACCGGGGAGCTGTTTTTT
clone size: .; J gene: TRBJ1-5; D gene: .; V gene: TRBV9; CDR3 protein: CASSVDGSSYQPQHF; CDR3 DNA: TGTGCCAGCAGCGTAGATGGTTCCAGTTATCAGCCCCAGCATTTT
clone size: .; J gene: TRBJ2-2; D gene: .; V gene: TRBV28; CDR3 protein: CASSFRRNTGELFF; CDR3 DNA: TGTGCCAGCAGTTTTAGGAGAAACACCGGGGAGCTGTTTTTT
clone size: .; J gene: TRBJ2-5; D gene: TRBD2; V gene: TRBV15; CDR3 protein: CATSSRASGARETQYF; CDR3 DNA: TGTGCCACCTCCTCAAGGGCTAGCGGAGCTAGGGAGACCCAGTACTTC